The rows below give T cell receptor beta chains drawn from one sample of a study of cytomegalovirus exposure and HLA in healthy donors. The table came from immunoSEQ multiplex PCR; TCRdb's copy has only in-frame clones and leaves some out. The sample gives about 110,000 clones, 71% of which show up once; less than 3.5% is in the top ten. The sequenced sample was PBMCs. These receptor sequences come from a female donor in good health and CMV-seronegative. The CDR3 runs from the conserved cysteine through the conserved F or W. The D gene is left open where the match is weak. Only some rows state a clone size, as once, few, many or a class for expanded clones.

J,V,size,D,CDR3,DNA
TRBJ1-4,TRBV29-1,once,TRBD1,CSVGGTGTSEKLFF,TGCAGCGTCGGTGGGACAGGCACGTCGGAGAAACTGTTTTTT
TRBJ1-5,TRBV28,.,.,CASGSGGSAGNQPQHF,TGTGCCAGCGGTTCGGGAGGATCTGCCGGGAATCAGCCCCAGCATTTT
TRBJ1-5,TRBV7-2,once,TRBD1,CASSLTWDREQPQHF,TGTGCCAGCAGCTTAACCTGGGACAGGGAACAGCCCCAGCATTTT
TRBJ2-3,TRBV9,.,.,CASSLSGRADTQYF,TGTGCCAGCAGCCTCTCCGGGAGAGCAGATACGCAGTATTTT
TRBJ2-7,TRBV7-2,.,TRBD2,CASSLRGGASGRYEQYF,TGTGCCAGCAGCTTAAGGGGGGGGGCTAGCGGGAGGTACGAGCAGTACTTC
TRBJ2-7,TRBV2,.,.,CASRGTGGRDPYEQYF,TGTGCCAGCAGGGGGACGGGCGGGCGGGATCCCTACGAGCAGTACTTC
TRBJ1-1,TRBV7-8,.,.,CASSLTGENTEAFF,TGTGCCAGCAGCTTAACCGGGGAAAACACTGAAGCTTTCTTT
TRBJ1-1,TRBV11-2,.,.,CASSLGAPNTEAFF,TGTGCCAGCAGCTTGGGGGCGCCGAACACTGAAGCTTTCTTT
TRBJ1-5,TRBV4-2,medium-sized,TRBD1,CASSPTGEGNQPQHF,TGTGCCAGCAGCCCGACAGGGGAAGGCAATCAGCCCCAGCATTTT
TRBJ1-1,TRBV6-1,.,TRBD1,CASSGRDRGPEAFF,TGTGCCAGCAGTGGTCGGGACAGGGGGCCTGAAGCTTTCTTT
TRBJ1-2,TRBV4-2,.,.,CASSQVNGYTF,TGTGCCAGCAGCCAAGTAAATGGCTACACCTTC
TRBJ1-2,TRBV11-1,.,TRBD1,CASSSTGVGYTF,TGTGCCAGCAGTTCCACAGGGGTAGGCTACACCTTC
TRBJ2-7,TRBV10-3,.,TRBD1,CAISERDSNYEQYF,TGTGCCATCAGTGAAAGGGACAGCAACTACGAGCAGTACTTC
TRBJ1-1,TRBV7-6,once,.,CASSPPPGTEAFF,TGTGCCAGCAGCCCCCCCCCAGGAACTGAAGCTTTCTTT
TRBJ2-7,TRBV7-3,.,TRBD1,CASSPGQGARKQQYF,TGTGCCAGCAGCCCCGGACAGGGGGCGCGTAAACAGCAGTACTTC
TRBJ1-1,TRBV7-2,.,.,CASSLVKGRNTEAFF,TGTGCCAGCAGCCTCGTTAAGGGGCGGAACACTGAAGCTTTCTTT
TRBJ1-2,TRBV27,.,.,CASSLNFERTGGYTF,TGTGCCAGCAGTCTCAATTTCGAGAGGACGGGAGGCTACACCTTC
TRBJ2-7,TRBV7-9,.,.,CASSWSFPHEQYF,TGTGCCAGCAGCTGGAGCTTTCCCCACGAGCAGTACTTC
TRBJ2-1,TRBV27,.,.,CASSPYPTRDSRYAVQFF,TGTGCCAGCAGTCCCTACCCGACTCGTGATTCCCGCTATGCTGTGCAGTTCTTC
TRBJ2-1,TRBV6-5,.,.,CASSPTGRSYNEQFF,TGTGCCAGCAGTCCTACAGGCCGCTCCTACAATGAGCAGTTCTTC
TRBJ2-1,TRBV27,.,TRBD2,CASSTGTSGTFYNEQFF,TGTGCCAGCAGTACAGGGACTAGCGGGACCTTCTACAATGAGCAGTTCTTC
TRBJ2-7,TRBV15,.,.,CATSRARREQYF,TGTGCCACCAGCAGAGCCAGGAGGGAGCAGTACTTC
TRBJ1-2,TRBV18,.,TRBD1,CASSPFPGQGGTNYGYTF,TGTGCCAGCTCGCCATTCCCCGGACAGGGGGGGACTAACTATGGCTACACCTTC
TRBJ1-4,TRBV27,once,.,CASSLLAGVRREKLFF,TGTGCCAGCAGTCTACTGGCTGGAGTCCGCCGAGAAAAACTGTTTTTT
TRBJ2-7,TRBV25-1,.,TRBD2,CASSEWEGGVNEQYF,TGTGCCAGCAGTGAATGGGAGGGAGGGGTCAACGAGCAGTACTTC
TRBJ2-5,TRBV14,.,TRBD2,CASSQDKWAGALETQYF,TGTGCCAGCAGCCAAGATAAGTGGGCGGGAGCTTTAGAGACCCAGTACTTC
TRBJ1-1,TRBV28,.,.,CASSFGRNTEAFF,TGTGCCAGCAGTTTTGGCCGAAACACTGAAGCTTTCTTT
TRBJ1-2,TRBV11-2,few,.,CASSPGSHTYYGYTF,TGTGCCAGCAGCCCCGGGAGTCACACTTATTATGGCTACACCTTC
TRBJ2-7,TRBV29-1,.,.,CSVVRAYEQYF,TGCAGCGTTGTCAGGGCCTACGAGCAGTACTTC
TRBJ1-2,TRBV6-1,.,.,CASIFGAGNGYTF,TGTGCCAGCATCTTCGGGGCGGGGAATGGCTACACCTTC
TRBJ2-1,TRBV7-3,.,TRBD2,CASSSSGGRVHEQFF,TGTGCCAGCAGCTCCTCAGGCGGGAGAGTCCATGAGCAGTTCTTC
TRBJ2-7,TRBV11-3,.,TRBD2,CASSRAGGPAYEQYF,TGTGCCAGCAGCAGGGCGGGAGGGCCAGCCTACGAGCAGTACTTC
TRBJ2-2,TRBV28,.,TRBD1,CASSPADRVRVGELFF,TGTGCCAGCAGTCCGGCCGACAGGGTTCGAGTCGGGGAGCTGTTTTTT